One and the same sample provided the 5 T cell receptor beta chains below, sequenced in a study of immune cell composition in non-small cell lung cancer. Generated by immunoSEQ multiplex PCR, the TCRdb table keeps only in-frame clones and is missing some. The sample holds some 1,800 clones, about four fifths seen once. Normal lung was sampled as far from the tumour as possible, at least 3 cm. The sequenced material came from non-adjacent lung tissue. The source of these receptors is a human donor with non-small cell lung cancer.

The chain couples TRBV27 to TRBJ1-4; weak D call: TRBD1 (6 bases). Germline V gives CDR1 MNHEY, CDR2 SMNVEV (reference sequence). The CDR3 consists of 14 residues. The ends were cut back, 10 bases at V and 0 bases at J, with 12 bases in the middle. The CDR3 sequence: CATRGQTTNEKLFF. As DNA, the CDR3 is TGTGCCACTCGCGGACAGACAACTAATGAAAAACTGTTTTTT.

The V gene is TRBV28, the J gene TRBJ1-1; TRBD1 matches 7 bases. This CDR3 has 12 residues. Germline CDR1 is MDHEN and CDR2 is SYDVKM. With 5 bases clipped from V and 11 bases from J, the junction kept 8 bases outside the gene matches. The CDR3 loop reads CASSIRQGRAFF. CDR3 DNA sequence: TGTGCCAGCAGTATCCGACAGGGTCGGGCTTTCTTT. Drawing the rest from reference TRBV28 and TRBJ1-1, the complete variable domain is DVKVTQSSRYLVKRTGEKVFLECVQDMDHENMFWYRQDPGLGLRLIYFSYDVKMKEKGDIPEGYSVSREKKERFSLILESASTNQTSMYLCASSIRQGRAFFGQGTRLTVV.

This clone is large by share. As DNA, the CDR3 is TGTGCCAGCAGCCTCGGGACATTCGCTTCCACAGATACGCAGTATTTT. Translation gives CASSLGTFASTDTQYF. This sequence joins TRBV11-2 and TRBJ2-3, with D perhaps TRBD1 (6 bases). Trimming removed 5 bases at V and 2 bases at J, with 17 bases between. The CDR3 is made up of 16 amino acids. CDR1 and CDR2 (germline): SGHAT, FQNNGV.

The J gene is TRBJ2-5, the V gene TRBV11-1; 9 bases are a match to TRBD2. Germline-derived CDR1 and CDR2 are SGHAT and FQDESV (reference sequence). V shed 5 bases and J 1 base; nucleotides not matched to a gene: 8. The CDR3 has 16 amino acids. CDR3 sequence reads: CASSPGATSGQETQYF. In DNA form, the CDR3 reads TGTGCCAGCAGCCCAGGGGCGACTAGCGGCCAAGAGACCCAGTACTTC. Looking up the rest from reference TRBV11-1 and TRBJ2-5 gives the full variable domain: EAEVAQSPRYKITEKSQAVAFWCDPISGHATLYWYRQILGQGPELLVQFQDESVVDDSQLPKDRFSAERLKGVDSTLKIQPAELGDSAMYLCASSPGATSGQETQYFGPGTRLLVL.

CDR3 nucleotides: TGTGCCAGCAGTTTGGCACAGACGACCCGGGGTGAAGCTTTCTTT. Encoded protein: CASSLAQTTRGEAFF. This rearrangement joins TRBV28 to TRBJ1-1; D gene unclear. Per the germline V gene, CDR1 is MDHEN and CDR2 is SYDVKM. The CDR3 runs 15 residues. Trimming shortened V by 3 bases and J by 7 bases, and 18 bases separated the two germline ends.